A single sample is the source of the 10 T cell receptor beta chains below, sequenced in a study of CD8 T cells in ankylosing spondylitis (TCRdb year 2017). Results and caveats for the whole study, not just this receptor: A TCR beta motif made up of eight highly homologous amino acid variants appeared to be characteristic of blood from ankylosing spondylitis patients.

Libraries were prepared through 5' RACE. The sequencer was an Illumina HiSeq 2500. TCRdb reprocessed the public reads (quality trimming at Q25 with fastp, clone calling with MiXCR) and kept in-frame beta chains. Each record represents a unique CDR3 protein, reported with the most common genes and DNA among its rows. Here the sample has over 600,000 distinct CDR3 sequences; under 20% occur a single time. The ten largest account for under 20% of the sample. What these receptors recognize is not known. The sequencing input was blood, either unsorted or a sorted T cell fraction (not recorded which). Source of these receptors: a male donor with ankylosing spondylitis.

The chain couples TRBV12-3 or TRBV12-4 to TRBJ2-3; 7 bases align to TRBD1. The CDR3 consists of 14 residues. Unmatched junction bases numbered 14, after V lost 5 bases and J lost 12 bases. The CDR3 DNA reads TGTGCCAGCAGTCCCCCCCGACAGGGCCTTTTTCAGTATTTT. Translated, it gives CASSPPRQGLFQYF.

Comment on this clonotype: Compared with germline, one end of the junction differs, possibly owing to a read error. CDR3 region: CASSLFGQGVDTHYF. The CDR3 coding sequence is TGTGCCAGTAGTCTCTTCGGACAGGGGGTGGATACGCATTATTTT. The V call is TRBV19, the J call TRBJ2-3; 10 nucleotides agree with TRBD1. The germline CDR1 and CDR2 sequences are LNHDA and SQIVND (reference sequence). CDR3 length: 15 residues.

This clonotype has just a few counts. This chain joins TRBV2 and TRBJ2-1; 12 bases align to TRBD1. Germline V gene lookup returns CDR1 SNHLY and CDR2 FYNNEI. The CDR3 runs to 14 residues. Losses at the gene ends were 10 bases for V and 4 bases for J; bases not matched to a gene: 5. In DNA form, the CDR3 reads TGTGCCACCCGGGACAGGGGGCTTTACAATGAGCAGTTCTTC. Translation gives CATRDRGLYNEQFF.

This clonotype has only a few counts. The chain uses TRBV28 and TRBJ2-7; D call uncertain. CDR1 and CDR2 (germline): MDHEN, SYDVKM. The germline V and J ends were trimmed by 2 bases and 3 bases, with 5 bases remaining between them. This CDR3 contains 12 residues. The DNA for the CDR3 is TGTGCCAGCAGTTTAAAGTTCTACGAGCAGTACTTC. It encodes CASSLKFYEQYF. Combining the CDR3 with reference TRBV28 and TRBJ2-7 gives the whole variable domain DVKVTQSSRYLVKRTGEKVFLECVQDMDHENMFWYRQDPGLGLRLIYFSYDVKMKEKGDIPEGYSVSREKKERFSLILESASTNQTSMYLCASSLKFYEQYFGPGTRLTVT.

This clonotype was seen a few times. In DNA, the CDR3 is TGTGCCAGCACGCTCCGCGGGAGTACCTACGAGCAGTACTTC. It yields the protein CASTLRGSTYEQYF. The chain joins TRBV6-2 or TRBV6-3 to TRBJ2-7, with 7 bases identical to TRBD2. Germline CDR1 is MNHEY and CDR2 is SVGEGT. CDR3 length equals 14 residues. J lost 2 bases, V lost 7 bases, and 8 bases had no gene match.

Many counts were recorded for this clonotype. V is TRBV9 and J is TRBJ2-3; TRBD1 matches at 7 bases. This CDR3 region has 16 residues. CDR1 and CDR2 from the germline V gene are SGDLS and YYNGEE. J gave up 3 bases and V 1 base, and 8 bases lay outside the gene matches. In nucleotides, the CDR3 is TGTGCCAGCAGCGTACAGGGGGAAATTCGAACAGATACGCAGTATTTT. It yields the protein CASSVQGEIRTDTQYF.

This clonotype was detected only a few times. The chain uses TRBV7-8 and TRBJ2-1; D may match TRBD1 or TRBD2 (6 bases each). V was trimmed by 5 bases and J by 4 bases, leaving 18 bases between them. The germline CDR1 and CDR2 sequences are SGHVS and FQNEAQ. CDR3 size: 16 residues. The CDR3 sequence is CASSLRDWTAYNEQFF. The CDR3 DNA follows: TGTGCCAGCAGCCTCAGGGACTGGACAGCTTACAATGAGCAGTTCTTC.

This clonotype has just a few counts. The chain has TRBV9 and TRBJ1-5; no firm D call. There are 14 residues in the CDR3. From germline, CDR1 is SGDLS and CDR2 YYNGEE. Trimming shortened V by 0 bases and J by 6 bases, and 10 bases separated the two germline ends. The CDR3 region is CASSVGGSRQPQHF. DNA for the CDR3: TGTGCCAGCAGCGTAGGCGGCTCTCGTCAGCCCCAGCATTTT. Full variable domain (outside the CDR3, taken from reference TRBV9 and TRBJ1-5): DSGVTQTPKHLITATGQRVTLRCSPRSGDLSVYWYQQSLDQGLQFLIQYYNGEERAKGNILERFSAQQFPDLHSELNLSSLELGDSALYFCASSVGGSRQPQHFGDGTRLSIL.

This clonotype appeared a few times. Here the CDR3 reads CASSLGTDHNEQFF. CDR3 DNA sequence: TGTGCCAGCAGCTTAGGGACAGATCACAATGAGCAGTTCTTC. The rearrangement joins TRBV7-6 to TRBJ2-1, with D tentatively TRBD1 (6 bases). Trimming took 1 base from V and 5 from J, leaving 9 bases between them. The CDR3 covers 14 residues. Germline loops: CDR1 SGHVS, CDR2 FNYEAQ.

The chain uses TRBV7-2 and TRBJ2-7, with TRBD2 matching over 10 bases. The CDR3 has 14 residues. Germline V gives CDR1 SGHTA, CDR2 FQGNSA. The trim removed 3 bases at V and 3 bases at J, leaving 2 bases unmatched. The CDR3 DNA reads TGTGCCAGCAGCTTTTTAGCGGGAGGCTACGAGCAGTACTTC. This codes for CASSFLAGGYEQYF. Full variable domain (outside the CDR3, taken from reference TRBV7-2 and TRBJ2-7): GAGVSQSPSNKVTEKGKDVELRCDPISGHTALYWYRQSLGQGLEFLIYFQGNSAPDKSGLPSDRFSAERTGGSVSTLTIQRTQQEDSAVYLCASSFLAGGYEQYFGPGTRLTVT.